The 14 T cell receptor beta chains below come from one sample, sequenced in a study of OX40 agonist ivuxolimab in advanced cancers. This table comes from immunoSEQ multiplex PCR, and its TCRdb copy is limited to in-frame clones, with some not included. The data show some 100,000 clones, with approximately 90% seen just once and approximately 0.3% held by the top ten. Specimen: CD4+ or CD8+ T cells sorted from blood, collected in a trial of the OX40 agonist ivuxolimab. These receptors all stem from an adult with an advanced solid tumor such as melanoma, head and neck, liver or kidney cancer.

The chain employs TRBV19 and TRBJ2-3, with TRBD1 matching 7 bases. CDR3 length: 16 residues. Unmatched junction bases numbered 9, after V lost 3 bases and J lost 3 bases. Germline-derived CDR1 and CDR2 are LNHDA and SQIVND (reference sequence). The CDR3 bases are TGTGCCAGTAGTATTTCCCGGACAGGCTATACAGATACGCAGTATTTT. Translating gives CASSISRTGYTDTQYF. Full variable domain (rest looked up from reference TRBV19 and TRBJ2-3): DGGITQSPKYLFRKEGQNVTLSCEQNLNHDAMYWYRQDPGQGLRLIYYSQIVNDFQKGDIAEGYSVSREKKESFPLTVTSAQKNPTAFYLCASSISRTGYTDTQYFGPGTRLTVL.

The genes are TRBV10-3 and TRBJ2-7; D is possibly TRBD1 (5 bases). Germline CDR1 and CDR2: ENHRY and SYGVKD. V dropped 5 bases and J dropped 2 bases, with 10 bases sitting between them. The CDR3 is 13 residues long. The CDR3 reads CAISSLDTYEQYF. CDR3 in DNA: TGTGCCATCAGTTCCCTGGACACCTACGAGCAGTACTTC.

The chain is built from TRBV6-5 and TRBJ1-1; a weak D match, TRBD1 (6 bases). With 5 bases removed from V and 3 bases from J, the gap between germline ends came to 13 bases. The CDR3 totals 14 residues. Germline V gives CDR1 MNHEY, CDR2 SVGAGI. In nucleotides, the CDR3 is TGTGCCAGCAGTCGCCGAGGGGGGCACACTGAAGCTTTCTTT. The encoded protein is CASSRRGGHTEAFF.

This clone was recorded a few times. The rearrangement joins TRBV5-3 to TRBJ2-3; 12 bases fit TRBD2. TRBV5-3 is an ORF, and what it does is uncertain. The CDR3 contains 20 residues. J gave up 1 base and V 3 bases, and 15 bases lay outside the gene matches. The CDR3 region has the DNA TGTGCCAGAAGCTGCACCCGACTAGCGGGAGAGCCCGTGGGCACAGATACGCAGTATTTT. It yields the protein CARSCTRLAGEPVGTDTQYF.

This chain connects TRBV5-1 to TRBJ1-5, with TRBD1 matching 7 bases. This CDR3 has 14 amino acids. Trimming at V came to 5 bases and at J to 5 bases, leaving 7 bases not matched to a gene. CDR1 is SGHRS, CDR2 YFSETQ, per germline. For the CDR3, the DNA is TGCGCCAGCAGTCTTCAGGGGGGCCATCAGCCCCAGCATTTT. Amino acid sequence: CASSLQGGHQPQHF.

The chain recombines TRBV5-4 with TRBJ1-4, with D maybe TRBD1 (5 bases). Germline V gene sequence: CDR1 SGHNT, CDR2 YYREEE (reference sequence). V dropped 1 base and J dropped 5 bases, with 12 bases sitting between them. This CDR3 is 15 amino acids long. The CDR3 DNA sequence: TGTGCCAGCAGCTTGTTGGGGGACTCAAATGAAAAACTGTTTTTT. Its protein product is CASSLLGDSNEKLFF. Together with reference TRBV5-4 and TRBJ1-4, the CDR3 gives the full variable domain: ETGVTQSPTHLIKTRGQQVTLRCSSQSGHNTVSWYQQALGQGPQFIFQYYREEENGRGNFPPRFSGLQFPNYSSELNVNALELDDSALYLCASSLLGDSNEKLFFGSGTQLSVL.

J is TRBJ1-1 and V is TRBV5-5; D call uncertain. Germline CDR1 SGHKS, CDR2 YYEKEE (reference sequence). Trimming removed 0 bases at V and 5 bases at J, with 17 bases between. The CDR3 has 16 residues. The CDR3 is CASSLEAGRGSTEAFF. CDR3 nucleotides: TGTGCCAGCAGCTTGGAGGCCGGTCGGGGTTCGACTGAAGCTTTCTTT.

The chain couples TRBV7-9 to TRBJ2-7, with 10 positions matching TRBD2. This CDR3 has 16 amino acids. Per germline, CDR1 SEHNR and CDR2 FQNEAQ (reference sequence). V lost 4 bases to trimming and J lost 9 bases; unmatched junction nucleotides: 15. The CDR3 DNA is TGTGCCAGCAGCTCACACAGCACTAGCGGGATATTCGGGCAGTACTTC. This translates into CASSSHSTSGIFGQYF.

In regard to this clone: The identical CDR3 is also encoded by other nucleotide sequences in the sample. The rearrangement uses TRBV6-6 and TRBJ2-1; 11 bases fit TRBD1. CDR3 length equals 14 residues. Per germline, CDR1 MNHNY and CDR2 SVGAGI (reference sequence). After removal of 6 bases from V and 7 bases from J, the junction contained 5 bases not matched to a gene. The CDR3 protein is CASRAGTGGNEQFF. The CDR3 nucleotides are TGTGCCAGCAGGGCCGGGACAGGGGGAAATGAGCAGTTCTTC.

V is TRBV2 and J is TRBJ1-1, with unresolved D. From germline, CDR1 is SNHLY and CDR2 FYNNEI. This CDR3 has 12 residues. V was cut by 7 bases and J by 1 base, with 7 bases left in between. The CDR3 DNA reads TGTGCCAGCACCCAGAGGAACACTGAAGCTTTCTTT. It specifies CASTQRNTEAFF.

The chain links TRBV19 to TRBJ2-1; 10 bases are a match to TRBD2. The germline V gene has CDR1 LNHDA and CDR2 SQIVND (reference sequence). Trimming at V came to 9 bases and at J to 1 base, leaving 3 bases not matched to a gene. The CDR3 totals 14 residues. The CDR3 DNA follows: TGTGCCAGCAGGACTAGCGGTTCCTACAATGAGCAGTTCTTC. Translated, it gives CASRTSGSYNEQFF.

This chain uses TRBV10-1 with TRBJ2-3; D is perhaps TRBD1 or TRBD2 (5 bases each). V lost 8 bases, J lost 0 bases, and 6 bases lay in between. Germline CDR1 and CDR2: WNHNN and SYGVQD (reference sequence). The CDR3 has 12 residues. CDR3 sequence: CASGDSTDTQYF. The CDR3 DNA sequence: TGCGCCAGCGGGGACAGCACAGATACGCAGTATTTT.

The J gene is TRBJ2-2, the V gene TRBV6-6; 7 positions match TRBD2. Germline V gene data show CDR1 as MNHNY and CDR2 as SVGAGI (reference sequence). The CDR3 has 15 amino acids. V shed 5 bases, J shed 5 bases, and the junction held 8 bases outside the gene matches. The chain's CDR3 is CASSTWGGRTGELFF. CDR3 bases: TGTGCCAGCAGTACCTGGGGCGGGAGAACCGGGGAGCTGTTTTTT.

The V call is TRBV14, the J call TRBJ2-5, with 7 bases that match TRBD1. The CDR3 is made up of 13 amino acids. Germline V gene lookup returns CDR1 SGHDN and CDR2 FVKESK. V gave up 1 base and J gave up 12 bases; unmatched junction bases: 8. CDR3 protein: CASSQGRTGRKYF. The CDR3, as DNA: TGTGCCAGCAGCCAAGGGAGGACAGGCAGGAAGTACTTC.